The rows below give T cell receptor beta chains drawn from one sample of a study of blood T cell repertoires in COVID-19. Profiled with immunoSEQ multiplex PCR; TCRdb holds only in-frame clones, not every one. The data contain roughly 250,000 clones, approximately 89% of them seen just once; the ten biggest clones take up around 9.1%. The specimen sequenced was peripheral blood. The receptors were sampled from a man in his forties who had recovered from COVID-19. Both conserved end residues are part of each CDR3. The size of a clone is reported for some rows only, either as once, few or many, or as a class for expanded clones.

CDR3 protein | J gene | clone size | V gene
CSARGGQTIYF | TRBJ1-3 | once | TRBV20-1
CASSKAGTGVEQYF | TRBJ2-7 | - | TRBV6-1
CASSSGELAGGRETQYF | TRBJ2-5 | - | TRBV5-1
CASSLQSGVRTEAFF | TRBJ1-1 | - | TRBV5-1
CASSRRVGATNEKLFF | TRBJ1-4 | - | TRBV5-1
CASSFETQGGGELFF | TRBJ2-2 | - | TRBV9
CSAERGGGAYEQFF | TRBJ2-1 | - | TRBV29-1
CASSQERQASYEQYF | TRBJ2-7 | - | TRBV6-5
CASSDRGVGIDTQYF | TRBJ2-3 | once | TRBV6-4
CASSSGGYGSTDTQYF | TRBJ2-3 | - | TRBV9
CASRALAGGPDEQFF | TRBJ2-1 | once | TRBV5-1
CASSLDHRGGPGELFF | TRBJ2-2 | - | TRBV7-8
CASSAASGGEQFF | TRBJ2-1 | - | TRBV7-2
CASSAGQGAYEQYF | TRBJ2-7 | - | TRBV5-5
CASSLEGASTDTQYF | TRBJ2-3 | - | TRBV11-3
CATSRLTGTNYGYTF | TRBJ1-2 | - | TRBV15
CASSVGVEQYF | TRBJ2-7 | - | TRBV5-6
CASSLIGTEAFF | TRBJ1-1 | once | TRBV11-2
CASSAGIELFF | TRBJ2-2 | - | TRBV9
CASSFSGGVEQFF | TRBJ2-1 | - | TRBV7-2
CASSYGGNEQFF | TRBJ2-1 | - | TRBV6-5
CASSLASSQETQYF | TRBJ2-5 | - | TRBV5-1
CASSPRNLAGGPNEQFF | TRBJ2-1 | - | TRBV27
CASSRGSSYTNTGELFF | TRBJ2-2 | - | TRBV27
CASSQGSDWDSGLHF | TRBJ1-6 | few | TRBV3-1/TRBV3-2
CASSPRLASLSSYNEQFF | TRBJ2-1 | once | TRBV6-6
CASTDRSPNTEAFF | TRBJ1-1 | - | TRBV5-1
CATSDFGVGTGELFF | TRBJ2-2 | - | TRBV24-1
CASIQLAPTDTQYF | TRBJ2-3 | - | TRBV7-8
CATSDSPWEGYTF | TRBJ1-2 | - | TRBV24-1
CASSELAEAYEQYF | TRBJ2-7 | - | TRBV5-1
CASTSGGTDTQYF | TRBJ2-3 | - | TRBV27
CASSLSQGGGYGYTF | TRBJ1-2 | - | TRBV7-2
CAWSVLDEQYF | TRBJ2-7 | - | TRBV30
CASSQDEGLYGYTF | TRBJ1-2 | once | TRBV3-1/TRBV3-2
CASSSATDRAKTQYF | TRBJ2-5 | - | TRBV7-9